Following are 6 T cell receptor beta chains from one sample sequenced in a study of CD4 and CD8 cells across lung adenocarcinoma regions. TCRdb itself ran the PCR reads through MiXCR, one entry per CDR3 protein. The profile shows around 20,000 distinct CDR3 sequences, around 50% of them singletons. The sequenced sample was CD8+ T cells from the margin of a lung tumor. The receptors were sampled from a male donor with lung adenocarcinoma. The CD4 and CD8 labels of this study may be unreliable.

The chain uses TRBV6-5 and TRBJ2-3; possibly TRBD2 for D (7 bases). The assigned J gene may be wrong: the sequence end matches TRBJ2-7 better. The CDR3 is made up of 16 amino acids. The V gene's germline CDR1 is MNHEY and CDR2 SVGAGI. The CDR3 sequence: CASRYRGGRGTDTQYF. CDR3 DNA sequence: TGTGCCAGCAGGTACCGCGGGGGCCGTGGCACAGATACGCAGTACTTC.

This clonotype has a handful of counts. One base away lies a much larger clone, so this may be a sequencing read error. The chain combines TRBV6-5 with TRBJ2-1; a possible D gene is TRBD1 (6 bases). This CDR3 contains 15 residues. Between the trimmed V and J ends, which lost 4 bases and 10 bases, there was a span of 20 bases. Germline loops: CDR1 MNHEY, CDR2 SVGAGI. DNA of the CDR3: TGTGCCAGCAGTTCCTCAGGGGTGACCTCCTACGAGCAGTTCTTC. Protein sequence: CASSSSGVTSYEQFF.

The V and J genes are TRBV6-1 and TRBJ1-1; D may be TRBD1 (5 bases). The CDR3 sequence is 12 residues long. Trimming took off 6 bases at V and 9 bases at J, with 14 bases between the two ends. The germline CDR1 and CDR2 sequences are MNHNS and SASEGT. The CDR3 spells CASSQGSHQAFF. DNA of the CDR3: TGTGCCAGCAGCCAGGGCTCCCACCAAGCTTTCTTT.

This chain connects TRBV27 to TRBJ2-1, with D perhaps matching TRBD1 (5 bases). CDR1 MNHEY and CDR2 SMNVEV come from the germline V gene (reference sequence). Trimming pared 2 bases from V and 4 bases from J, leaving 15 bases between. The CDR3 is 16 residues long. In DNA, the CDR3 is TGTGCCAGCAGTTTACAGGGTTCGGGCAGATACAATGAGCAGTTCTTC. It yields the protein CASSLQGSGRYNEQFF.

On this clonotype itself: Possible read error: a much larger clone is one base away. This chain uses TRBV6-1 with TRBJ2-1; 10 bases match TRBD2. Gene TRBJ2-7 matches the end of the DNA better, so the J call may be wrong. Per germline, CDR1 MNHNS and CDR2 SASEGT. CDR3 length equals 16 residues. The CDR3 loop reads CASSEASAGGPWEQYF. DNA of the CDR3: TGTGCCAGCAGTGAAGCGTCAGCGGGAGGGCCTTGGGAGCAGTACTTC.

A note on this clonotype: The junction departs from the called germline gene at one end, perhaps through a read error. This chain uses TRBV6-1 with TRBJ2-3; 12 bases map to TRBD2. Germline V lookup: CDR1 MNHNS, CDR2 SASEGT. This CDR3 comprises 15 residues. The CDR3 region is CASSPGLAGIDTQYF. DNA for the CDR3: TGTGCCAGCAGCCCGGGACTAGCGGGCATAGACACGCAGTACTTT.